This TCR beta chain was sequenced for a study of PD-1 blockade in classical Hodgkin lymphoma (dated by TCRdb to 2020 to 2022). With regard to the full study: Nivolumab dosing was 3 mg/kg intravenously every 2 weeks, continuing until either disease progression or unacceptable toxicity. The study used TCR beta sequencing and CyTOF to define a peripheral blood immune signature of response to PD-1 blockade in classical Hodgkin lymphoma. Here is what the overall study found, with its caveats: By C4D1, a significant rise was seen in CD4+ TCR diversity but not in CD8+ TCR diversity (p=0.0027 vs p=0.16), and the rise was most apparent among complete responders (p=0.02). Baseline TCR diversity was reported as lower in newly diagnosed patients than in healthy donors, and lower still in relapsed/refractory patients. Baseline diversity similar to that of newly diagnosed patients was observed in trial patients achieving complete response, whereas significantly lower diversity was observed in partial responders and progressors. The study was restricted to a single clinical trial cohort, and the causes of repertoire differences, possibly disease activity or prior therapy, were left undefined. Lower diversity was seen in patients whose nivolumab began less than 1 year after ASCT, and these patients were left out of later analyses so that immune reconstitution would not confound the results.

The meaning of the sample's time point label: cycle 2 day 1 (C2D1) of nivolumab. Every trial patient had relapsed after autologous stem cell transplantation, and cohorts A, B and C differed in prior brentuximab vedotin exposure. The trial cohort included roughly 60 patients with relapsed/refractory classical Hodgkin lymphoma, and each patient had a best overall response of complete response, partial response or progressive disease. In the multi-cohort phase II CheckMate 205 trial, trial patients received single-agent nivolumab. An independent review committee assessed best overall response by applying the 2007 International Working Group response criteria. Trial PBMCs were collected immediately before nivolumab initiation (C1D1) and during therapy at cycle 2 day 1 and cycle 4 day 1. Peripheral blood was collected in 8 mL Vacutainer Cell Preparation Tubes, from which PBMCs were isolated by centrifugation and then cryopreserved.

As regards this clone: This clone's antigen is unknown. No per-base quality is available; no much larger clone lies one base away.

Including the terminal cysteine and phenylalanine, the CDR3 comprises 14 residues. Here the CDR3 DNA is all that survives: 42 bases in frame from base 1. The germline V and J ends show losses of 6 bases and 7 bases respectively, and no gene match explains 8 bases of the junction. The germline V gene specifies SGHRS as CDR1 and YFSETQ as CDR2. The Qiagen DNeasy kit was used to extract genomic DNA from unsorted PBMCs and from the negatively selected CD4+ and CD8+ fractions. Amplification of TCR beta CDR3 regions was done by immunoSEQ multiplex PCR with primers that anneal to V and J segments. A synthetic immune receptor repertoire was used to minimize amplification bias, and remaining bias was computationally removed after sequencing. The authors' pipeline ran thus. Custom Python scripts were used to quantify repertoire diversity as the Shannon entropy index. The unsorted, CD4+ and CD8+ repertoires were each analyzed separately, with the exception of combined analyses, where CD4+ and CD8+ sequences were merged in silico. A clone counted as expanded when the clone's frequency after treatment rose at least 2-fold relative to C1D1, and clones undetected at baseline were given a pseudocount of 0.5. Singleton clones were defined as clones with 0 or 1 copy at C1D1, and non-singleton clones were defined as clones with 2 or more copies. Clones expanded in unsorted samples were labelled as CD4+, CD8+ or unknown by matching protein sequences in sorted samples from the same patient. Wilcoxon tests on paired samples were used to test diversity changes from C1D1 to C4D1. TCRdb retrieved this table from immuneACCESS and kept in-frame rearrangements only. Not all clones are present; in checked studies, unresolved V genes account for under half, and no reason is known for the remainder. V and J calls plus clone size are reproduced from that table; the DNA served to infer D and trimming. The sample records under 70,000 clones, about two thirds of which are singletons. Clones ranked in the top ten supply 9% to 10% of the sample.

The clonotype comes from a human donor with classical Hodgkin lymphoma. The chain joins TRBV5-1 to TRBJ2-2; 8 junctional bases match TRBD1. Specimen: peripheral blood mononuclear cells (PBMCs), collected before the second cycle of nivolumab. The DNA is TGCGCCAGCACTTGGACAGGGCGGAGCGGGGAGCTGTTTTTT. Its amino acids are CASTWTGRSGELFF.